This T cell receptor beta chain was obtained from a study of CD8+ T cells in alopecia areata. Turning to this clone: Antigen: not known.

General observations from the study: Scalp repertoires also include resident alphabeta T cells from normal skin.

The CDR3 covers 12 residues. Germline loops: CDR1 GTSNPN, CDR2 SVGIG (reference sequence). Following extraction, RNA underwent reverse transcription to cDNA, which served as the sequencing template. Method: immunoSEQ multiplex PCR; TCRdb's copy keeps in-frame clones and lacks some. Of about 260,000 clones listed, 60% are singletons. The treatment is: oral pan-JAK inhibitor, 5-10 mg twice daily. The chain has TRBV30 and TRBJ2-5; tentatively, D is TRBD1 (5 bases). The receptor comes from a human donor with alopecia areata. The sequences come from CD4+ T cells sorted from blood, collected around week 52, from a patient treated with tofacitinib. Here the CDR3 DNA reads TGTGCTTGCGTGGGGCCCCAAGAGACCCAGTACTTC. Protein sequence: CACVGPQETQYF.